The clone carrying this T cell receptor beta chain was seen only once. The antigen is not known. The data belong to a study of T cell responses to AZD1222 COVID-19 vaccine. Study in general: Second doses that came at about 4 or about 12 weeks were put together. General study findings and limits: Distributed over spike, vaccine-associated CD4 TCRs predominated at 160-218 and 743-854. Clonal diversity was possibly underestimated; the donors were predominantly white British and more often female.

Trimming took off 7 bases at V and 0 bases at J, with 21 bases between the two ends. The CDR3 runs to 17 residues. Looked up from germline, CDR1 is MNHEY and CDR2 is SMNVEV (reference sequence). Here immunoSEQ multiplex PCR was the method, and the copy in TCRdb shows in-frame clones only, minus some. The sample includes about 130,000 clones, roughly nine tenths of them seen just once. This TCR derives from an adult in good health. The gene calls are TRBV27 and TRBJ1-1; unclear D gene. The source was peripheral blood, collected on day 0 of AZD1222 vaccination. CDR3 nucleotide sequence: TGTGCCAGCAATCGGGATCCTACGCGGGCCATGAACACTGAAGCTTTCTTT. It is translated as CASNRDPTRAMNTEAFF.